The entry below describes one T cell receptor (beta chain). As yet, its antigen is unknown. PCR employed 60 Vbeta and 13 Jbeta primers. Study processing details: Approximately 80 million unique TCR beta chains, roughly 11 million of them shared, were counted by a later analysis. Clones were sequenced by immunoSEQ multiplex PCR, and TCRdb holds only the in-frame ones, with some missing. The V and J calls and the clone size are those of that table, but D and trimming were determined from the DNA. The sample holds approximately 88,000 clones, around 76% seen once. The length of the CDR3 is 14 residues. The entry originates in a study of cytomegalovirus exposure and HLA in healthy donors. Points from the study as a whole: A later analysis showed TCR association rates differing by HLA locus, peaking at DRB1 and lowest at HLA-C. Across donors, sequencing depth was assumed by presence/absence analyses to be roughly uniform.

Sequencing used PBMCs. The receptor's source is a man between 18 and 29 years old in good health and CMV-seropositive. This chain joins TRBV21-1 and TRBJ2-7; the table gives TRBD1 as D, unverified against the DNA. TRBV21-1 is assigned pseudogene status. CDR3 residues: CASSKNRGSDEQYF. The CDR3 DNA is TGTGCCAGCAGCAAAAACAGGGGCTCGGACGAGCAGTACTTC.